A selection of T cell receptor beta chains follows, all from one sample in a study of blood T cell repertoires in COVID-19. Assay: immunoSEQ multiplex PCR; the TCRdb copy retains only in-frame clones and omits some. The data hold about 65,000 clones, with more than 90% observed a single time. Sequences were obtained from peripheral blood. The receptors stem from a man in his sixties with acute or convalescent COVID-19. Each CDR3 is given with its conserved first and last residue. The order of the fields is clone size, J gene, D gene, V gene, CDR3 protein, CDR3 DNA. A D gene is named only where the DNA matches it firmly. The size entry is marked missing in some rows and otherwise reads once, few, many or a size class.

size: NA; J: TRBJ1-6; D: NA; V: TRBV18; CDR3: CASSPGRGNSPLHF; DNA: TGTGCCAGCTCACCAGGGAGGGGCAATTCACCCCTCCACTTT
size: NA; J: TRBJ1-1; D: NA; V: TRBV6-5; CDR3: CASRLDSMNTEAFF; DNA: TGTGCCAGCAGATTGGACAGCATGAACACTGAAGCTTTCTTT
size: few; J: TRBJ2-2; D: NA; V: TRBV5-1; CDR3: CASSLAVFGELFF; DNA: TGCGCCAGCAGCTTGGCCGTGTTCGGGGAGCTGTTTTTT
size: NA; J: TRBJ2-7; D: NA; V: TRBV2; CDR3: CASSEGPSYEQYF; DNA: TGTGCCAGCAGTGAGGGGCCCTCCTACGAGCAGTACTTC
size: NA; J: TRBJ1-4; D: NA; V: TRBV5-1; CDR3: CASSLGDSNEKLFF; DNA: TGCGCCAGCAGCTTAGGGGATTCTAATGAAAAACTGTTTTTT
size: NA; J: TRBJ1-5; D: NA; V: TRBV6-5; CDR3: CASSPREGSYQPQHF; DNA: TGTGCCAGCAGTCCCCGAGAGGGATCATATCAGCCCCAGCATTTT
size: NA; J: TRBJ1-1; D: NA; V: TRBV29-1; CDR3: CSVSPRGLTEAFF; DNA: TGCAGCGTTAGCCCCAGGGGCCTCACTGAAGCTTTCTTT
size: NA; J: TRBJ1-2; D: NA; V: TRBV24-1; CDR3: CATQPAGNYGYTF; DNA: TGTGCCACCCAGCCCGCGGGTAACTATGGCTACACCTTC
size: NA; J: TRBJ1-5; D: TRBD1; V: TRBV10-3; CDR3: CAISESGQRFNQPQHF; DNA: TGTGCCATCAGTGAGTCGGGACAGCGGTTTAATCAGCCCCAGCATTTT
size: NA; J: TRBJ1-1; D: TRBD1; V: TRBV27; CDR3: CASSLDRGLTEAFF; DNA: TGTGCCAGCAGTTTGGACAGGGGGCTAACTGAAGCTTTCTTT
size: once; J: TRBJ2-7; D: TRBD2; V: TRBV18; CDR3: CASSPGEGSSYEQYF; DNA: TGTGCCAGCTCACCAGGGGAGGGGAGCTCCTACGAGCAGTACTTC
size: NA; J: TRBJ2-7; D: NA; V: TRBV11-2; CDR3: CASSLGRQSYEQYF; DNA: TGTGCCAGCAGCTTGGGAAGACAGTCCTACGAGCAGTACTTC
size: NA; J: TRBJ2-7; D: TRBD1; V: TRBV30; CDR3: CAWSVGQGGYEQYF; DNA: TGTGCCTGGAGTGTTGGACAGGGTGGCTACGAGCAGTACTTC
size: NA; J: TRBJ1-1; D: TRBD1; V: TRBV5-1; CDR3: CASSQGQGNIYTEAFF; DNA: TGCGCCAGCAGTCAGGGACAGGGTAATATTTACACTGAAGCTTTCTTT
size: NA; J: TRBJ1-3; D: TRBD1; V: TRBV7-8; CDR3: CASSETGSGNTIYF; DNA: TGTGCCAGCAGCGAGACAGGGTCCGGAAACACCATATATTTT
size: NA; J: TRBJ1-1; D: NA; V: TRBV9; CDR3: CASSASRRTSQAFF; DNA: TGTGCCAGCAGCGCCTCAAGAAGGACTTCACAGGCTTTCTTT
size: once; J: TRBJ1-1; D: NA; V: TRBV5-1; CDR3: CASSPQGTEAFF; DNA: TGCGCCAGCAGCCCCCAGGGGACTGAAGCTTTCTTT
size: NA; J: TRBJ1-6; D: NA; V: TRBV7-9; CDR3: CASSLGLPNSPLHF; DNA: TGTGCCAGCAGCTTAGGACTCCCGAACTCACCCCTCCACTTT
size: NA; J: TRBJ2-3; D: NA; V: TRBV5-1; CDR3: CASSLELGATDTQYF; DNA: TGCGCCAGCAGCTTAGAGTTAGGGGCCACAGATACGCAGTATTTT
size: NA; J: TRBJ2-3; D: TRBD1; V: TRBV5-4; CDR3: CASSLPGGQDTQYF; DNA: TGTGCCAGCAGCTTGCCAGGGGGCCAAGATACGCAGTATTTT
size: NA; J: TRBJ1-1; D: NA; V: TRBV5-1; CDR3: CASSAEGGNTEAFF; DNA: TGCGCCAGCAGCGCGGAAGGGGGGAACACTGAAGCTTTCTTT
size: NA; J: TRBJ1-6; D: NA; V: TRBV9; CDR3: CASSADSERRVAPLHF; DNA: TGTGCCAGCAGCGCCGACAGCGAGAGGAGAGTCGCACCCCTCCACTTT
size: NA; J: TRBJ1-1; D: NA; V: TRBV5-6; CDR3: CASSSLQNPNTEAFF; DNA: TGTGCCAGCAGCTCTTTACAGAACCCCAACACTGAAGCTTTCTTT
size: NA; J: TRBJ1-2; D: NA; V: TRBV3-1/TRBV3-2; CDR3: CASTTGTSATGGYTF; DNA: TGTGCCAGCACGACCGGGACAAGCGCCACTGGAGGCTACACCTTC
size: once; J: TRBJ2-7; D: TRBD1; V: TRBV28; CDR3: CASSSEGQGTYEQYF; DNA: TGTGCCAGCAGTTCTGAGGGACAGGGTACCTACGAGCAGTACTTC
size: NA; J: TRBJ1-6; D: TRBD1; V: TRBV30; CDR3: CAWSLDRGLYNSPLHF; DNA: TGTGCCTGGAGTTTGGACAGGGGGCTGTATAATTCACCCCTCCACTTT
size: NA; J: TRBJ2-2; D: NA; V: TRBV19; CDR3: CASSIGGAGSGELFF; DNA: TGTGCCAGTAGTATTGGCGGGGCGGGGTCCGGGGAGCTGTTTTTT
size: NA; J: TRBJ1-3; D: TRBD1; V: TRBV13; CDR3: CASSLGQGAPGNTIYF; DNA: TGTGCCAGCAGCTTAGGACAGGGGGCCCCTGGAAACACCATATATTTT
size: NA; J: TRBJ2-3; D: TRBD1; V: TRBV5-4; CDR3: CASSLEGQGWQSTQYF; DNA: TGTGCCAGCAGCTTGGAGGGACAGGGTTGGCAGAGTACGCAGTATTTT
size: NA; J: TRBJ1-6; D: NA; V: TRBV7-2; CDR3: CASSFWTDNSPLHF; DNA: TGTGCCAGCAGCTTTTGGACAGACAATTCACCCCTCCACTTT
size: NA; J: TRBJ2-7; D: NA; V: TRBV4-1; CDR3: CASSQVTAGRSYEQYF; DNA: TGCGCCAGCAGCCAAGTAACGGCAGGCCGCTCCTACGAGCAGTACTTC
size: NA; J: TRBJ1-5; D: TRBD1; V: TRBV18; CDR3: CASSPEQGFINQPQHF; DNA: TGTGCCAGCTCACCAGAACAGGGGTTTATCAATCAGCCCCAGCATTTT
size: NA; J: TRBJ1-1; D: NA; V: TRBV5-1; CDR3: CASRENSNTEAFF; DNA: TGCGCCAGCAGAGAGAATTCGAACACTGAAGCTTTCTTT
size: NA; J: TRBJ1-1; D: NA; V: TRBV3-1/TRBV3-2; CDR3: CASSATDREAFF; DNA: TGTGCCAGCAGCGCGACGGACAGAGAAGCTTTCTTT
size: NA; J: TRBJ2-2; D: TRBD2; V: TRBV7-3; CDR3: CASSLTTSGGRYLNTGELFF; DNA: TGTGCCAGCAGCTTAACGACTAGCGGGGGACGATATCTGAACACCGGGGAGCTGTTTTTT
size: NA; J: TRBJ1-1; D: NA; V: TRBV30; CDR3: CAWSLSTTQGKAFF; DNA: TGTGCCTGGAGTCTCTCAACGACCCAGGGGAAAGCTTTCTTT
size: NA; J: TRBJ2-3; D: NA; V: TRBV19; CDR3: CASSIDVTGTSSTDTQYF; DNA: TGTGCCAGTAGTATAGACGTCACAGGGACGTCTAGCACAGATACGCAGTATTTT
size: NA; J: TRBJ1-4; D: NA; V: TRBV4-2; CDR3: CASSQVGRGLRREKLFF; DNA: TGTGCCAGCAGCCAAGTGGGGAGGGGATTAAGGCGTGAAAAACTGTTTTTT
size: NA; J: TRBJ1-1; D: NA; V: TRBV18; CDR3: CASSPFRDTEAFF; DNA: TGTGCCAGCTCACCGTTTCGGGACACTGAAGCTTTCTTT
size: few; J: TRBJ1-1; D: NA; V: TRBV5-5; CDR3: CASSTGILAEAFF; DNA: TGTGCCAGCAGCACCGGGATTCTAGCTGAAGCTTTCTTT
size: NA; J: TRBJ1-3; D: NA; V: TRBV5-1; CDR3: CASSPGRTSSSGNTIYF; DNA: TGCGCCAGCAGCCCCGGACGGACATCGAGCTCTGGAAACACCATATATTTT
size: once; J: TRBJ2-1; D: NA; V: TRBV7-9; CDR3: CASSLGGSLNEQFF; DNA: TGTGCCAGCAGCTTAGGAGGGTCCCTTAATGAGCAGTTCTTC
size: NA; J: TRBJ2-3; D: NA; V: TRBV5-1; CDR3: CASSLRPGSTDTQYF; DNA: TGCGCCAGCAGCTTGAGGCCAGGGTCCACAGATACGCAGTATTTT
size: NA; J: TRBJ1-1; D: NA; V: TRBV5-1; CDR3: CASSLLRDKNTEAFF; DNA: TGCGCCAGCAGCTTGCTCCGGGACAAGAACACTGAAGCTTTCTTT
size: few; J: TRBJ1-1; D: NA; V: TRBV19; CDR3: CASSIGAAGMASTEAFF; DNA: TGTGCCAGTAGTATAGGAGCGGCGGGGATGGCAAGCACTGAAGCTTTCTTT